Below, 20 T cell receptor beta chains from the same sample are listed, as sequenced in a study of blood T cells in healthy people across ages. Then a second PCR, running roughly 6 to 11 cycles, was carried out with a sample-barcoded 5' primer and a J-beta primer mix. TCRdb re-called the 5' RACE reads with MiXCR, one entry per CDR3 protein. The table includes around 1.5 million distinct CDR3 sequences, almost 35% detected once. The sample consisted of blood. All receptors derive from a woman between 25 and 40 years old in good health.

This chain connects TRBV20-1 to TRBJ2-3; D is possibly TRBD1 (6 bases). Germline loops: CDR1 DFQATT, CDR2 SNEGSKA (reference sequence). The CDR3 runs to 15 residues. Trimming removed 0 bases at V and 5 bases at J, with 15 bases between. DNA for the CDR3: TGCAGTGCTAGAGATTTGGCAGGGACAAGAGATACGCAGTATTTT. It codes for CSARDLAGTRDTQYF.

This clonotype has at least ten counts. V gene TRBV20-1 combines with J gene TRBJ2-3; maybe TRBD2 (5 bases). Looked up from germline, CDR1 is DFQATT and CDR2 is SNEGSKA (reference sequence). The CDR3 length is 13 residues. CDR3 region: CNTRESGTDTQYF. CDR3 coding DNA: TGCAATACCCGGGAAAGCGGCACAGATACGCAGTATTTT.

The rearrangement uses TRBV7-2 and TRBJ2-1; 8 bases fit TRBD2. J lost 9 bases, V lost 0 bases, and 10 bases had no gene match. Per germline, CDR1 SGHTA and CDR2 FQGNSA. The CDR3 totals 16 residues. The CDR3 loop is CASSLASGGGLGEQFF. Here the CDR3 DNA reads TGTGCCAGCAGCTTAGCGTCGGGCGGGGGGCTTGGTGAGCAGTTCTTC. The full variable domain, its missing parts supplied by reference TRBV7-2 and TRBJ2-1, is GAGVSQSPSNKVTEKGKDVELRCDPISGHTALYWYRQSLGQGLEFLIYFQGNSAPDKSGLPSDRFSAERTGGSVSTLTIQRTQQEDSAVYLCASSLASGGGLGEQFFGPGTRLTVL.

This clonotype was recorded a few times. The CDR3 bases are TGTGCCAGCAGCTTCCAGGCCAGGGCGCAGTATTTT. It specifies CASSFQARAQYF. The rearrangement links TRBV5-5 to TRBJ2-3; D is perhaps TRBD1 (5 bases). The germline gives CDR1 SGHKS, CDR2 YYEKEE (reference sequence). The V end was cut by 2 bases, the J end by 10 bases, with 11 bases between. The CDR3 has 12 amino acids.

Points on this clonotype: A read error may explain this, as a much larger clone is one base away. The rearrangement uses TRBV7-9 and TRBJ2-3; 10 nucleotides align to TRBD1. Germline assignment: CDR1 SEHNR and CDR2 FQNEAQ (reference sequence). The CDR3 runs 15 residues. CDR3 region: CTSSSTGGMTDTQYF. CDR3 nucleotide sequence: TGTACCAGCAGCTCGACAGGGGGCATGACAGATACGCAGTATTTT.

This clonotype was counted many times. The chain links TRBV12-3 or TRBV12-4 to TRBJ1-2; 7 nucleotides agree with TRBD1. The CDR3 length is 13 residues. The V segment lost 6 bases and the J segment 8 bases; nucleotides outside the gene matches: 9. For the CDR3, the DNA is TGTGCCAGCAGCCAGACAGGGAGTCGCGGCTACACCTTC. Residues: CASSQTGSRGYTF.

This clonotype was counted only a few times. The chain uses TRBV3-1 and TRBJ1-1, with D unclear. V was shortened by 0 bases and J by 1 base, with 15 bases between the two germline ends. The CDR3 is 17 residues long. CDR1 and CDR2 from the germline V gene are LGHDT and YNNKEL (reference sequence). The CDR3 here is CASSQDSLWGENTEAFF. The CDR3 DNA follows: TGTGCCAGCAGCCAAGATTCCCTCTGGGGAGAGAACACTGAAGCTTTCTTT.

The V and J genes are TRBV10-3 and TRBJ1-6; 7 nucleotides match TRBD1. From germline, CDR1 is ENHRY and CDR2 SYGVKD. CDR3 length equals 14 residues. V lost 3 bases, J lost 8 bases, and 4 bases stayed unmatched. CDR3 nucleotides: TGTGCCATCAGTGATGGCAGGGGGGATTCACCCCTCCACTTT. It encodes CAISDGRGDSPLHF.

The gene calls are TRBV20-1 and TRBJ2-5, with 8 bases that match TRBD1. CDR1 and CDR2 from the germline V gene are DFQATT and SNEGSKA (reference sequence). This CDR3 spans 14 amino acids. V gave up 7 bases and J gave up 6 bases; unmatched junction bases: 13. CDR3 coding DNA: TGCAGTGTTACGGACAGGGTGGCTTTGAAGACCCAGTACTTC. Translated: CSVTDRVALKTQYF.

This clonotype was observed a few times. The V call is TRBV4-1, the J call TRBJ2-1, with D tentatively TRBD1 or TRBD2 (5 bases each). V was cut by 1 base and J by 6 bases, with 13 bases left in between. Germline V gives CDR1 MGHRA, CDR2 YSYEKL. The CDR3 loop spans 15 amino acids. CDR3 DNA sequence: TGCGCCAGCAGCCAAGTGGGACCCGCGGGCAATGAGCAGTTCTTC. Translated: CASSQVGPAGNEQFF.

Only a few counts were recorded for this clonotype. The J gene is TRBJ1-1, the V gene TRBV10-3; D is unresolved. Trimming took off 6 bases at V and 6 bases at J, with 14 bases between the two ends. Looked up from germline, CDR1 is ENHRY and CDR2 is SYGVKD. This CDR3 is built from 13 residues. The CDR3 loop is CAIRDFPRAEAFF. CDR3 bases: TGTGCCATCAGGGATTTTCCCCGGGCTGAAGCTTTCTTT.

This chain joins TRBV20-1 and TRBJ2-3; 9 nucleotides agree with TRBD2. Germline-derived CDR1 and CDR2 are DFQATT and SNEGSKA (reference sequence). Trimming took 4 bases from V and 4 from J; bases not matched to a gene: 9. The CDR3 is 15 amino acids. The CDR3 DNA reads as TGCAGTGCTATGGGGACTAGCTTTCGTCCAGATACGCAGTATTTT. Protein sequence: CSAMGTSFRPDTQYF.

V usage is TRBV6-6 and J usage is TRBJ1-1; D is unresolved. The CDR3 has 14 residues. V was cut by 2 bases and J by 4 bases, with 11 bases left in between. The germline V gene encodes CDR1 MNHNY and CDR2 SVGAGI (reference sequence). The CDR3 protein is CASSYPEASTEAFF. The CDR3 DNA is TGTGCCAGCAGTTACCCAGAGGCGAGCACTGAAGCTTTCTTT.

The chain couples TRBV18 to TRBJ2-1, with D tentatively TRBD1 or TRBD2 (5 bases each). The DNA end lines up better with TRBJ2-7; the J call may be wrong. CDR1 KGHSH and CDR2 LQKENI come from the germline V gene. The CDR3 spans 14 residues. CDR3 bases: TGTGCCAGCTCACCAGGGCTAGAGGGGTACGAGCAGTACTTC. Residues: CASSPGLEGYEQYF.

Points on this clonotype: This may be a read error: a much more frequent sequence differs by one nucleotide. The gene calls are TRBV12-3 or TRBV12-4 and TRBJ1-1; 11 bases line up with TRBD1. J lost 6 bases, V lost 4 bases, and 10 bases had no gene match. The CDR3 is made up of 16 amino acids. The CDR3 loop reads CASSSASGTGGSEAFF. The DNA of the CDR3 is TGTGCCAGCAGTTCAGCTTCCGGGACAGGGGGTTCTGAAGCTTTCTTT.

This clonotype was detected many times. This rearrangement joins TRBV4-1 to TRBJ2-7; 9 positions match TRBD2. The germline V gene encodes CDR1 MGHRA and CDR2 YSYEKL. The CDR3 loop spans 15 amino acids. J was trimmed by 5 bases and V by 3 bases; bases with no gene match: 8. The CDR3 here is CASSQLGLAGNEQYF. In DNA, the CDR3 is TGCGCCAGCAGCCAGCTGGGACTAGCCGGTAACGAGCAGTACTTC.

The chain has TRBV13 and TRBJ2-1; maybe TRBD2 (6 bases). V lost 4 bases and J lost 7, with 20 bases in between. Germline V gene sequence: CDR1 PRHDT, CDR2 FYEKMQ (reference sequence). This CDR3 region has 16 residues. The CDR3, as DNA: TGTGCCAGCAGCTCTAGCGCCCAACTCTCGAGGAATGAGCAGTTCTTC. It encodes CASSSSAQLSRNEQFF.

This clonotype was observed a handful of times. This rearrangement joins TRBV4-1 to TRBJ2-1; unclear D gene. This CDR3 region has 15 residues. V was pared by 0 bases and J by 8 bases, with 14 bases between. Germline V gives CDR1 MGHRA, CDR2 YSYEKL. The CDR3 coding sequence is TGCGCCAGCAGCCAAGATCGTCAAGCGTTCGATGAGCAGTTCTTC. This sequence encodes CASSQDRQAFDEQFF.

In the case of this clonotype: The junction departs from germline at one end; a sequencing error may be responsible. The CDR3 DNA reads TGCAGCGTTAAAGAATCTAGCGGGGTTAACAATGAGCAGTTCTTC. This translates into CSVKESSGVNNEQFF. V and J are TRBV29-1 and TRBJ2-1, with 9 bases fitting TRBD2. Germline V gene data show CDR1 as SQVTM and CDR2 as ANQGSEA. The CDR3 has 15 amino acids.

The genes are TRBV14 and TRBJ2-5; 8 nucleotides line up with TRBD1. Germline CDR1 SGHDN, CDR2 FVKESK. The CDR3 is 15 residues long. The J segment lost 1 base and the V segment lost 1 base, leaving 2 bases of the junction unmatched. The CDR3: CASSQVRGPQETQYF. The CDR3 region has the DNA TGTGCCAGCAGCCAAGTCAGGGGGCCCCAAGAGACCCAGTACTTC.